One sample yielded the 12 T cell receptor beta chains listed below, sequenced in a study of prognosis after radiotherapy for stage I lung cancer. Two rounds of multiplex PCR amplified TCR beta CDR3 from genomic DNA. Primers targeting each individual TRBV and TRBJ gene were applied in first-round PCR. MiXCR, run by TCRdb on the multiplex PCR reads, gives a single entry per CDR3 protein. The table shows about 15,000 distinct CDR3 sequences, with about 37% occurring only once. Sequenced here: PBMCs, sampled before or after stereotactic body radiation therapy (not recorded which). The receptors derive from a donor aged 50 or older with non-small cell lung cancer.

This clonotype showed up many times. The gene calls are TRBV19 and TRBJ1-1; possible D gene TRBD1, 5 bases. Germline CDR1 is LNHDA and CDR2 is SQIVND (reference sequence). This CDR3 has 14 amino acids. With 2 bases removed from V and 4 bases from J, the gap between germline ends came to 11 bases. In nucleotides, the CDR3 is TGTGCCAGTAGTATAATCTGGGGGGGCACTGAAGCTTTCTTT. This gives the protein CASSIIWGGTEAFF.

This clonotype appeared many times. The V gene is TRBV9, the J gene TRBJ2-2; D is possibly TRBD2 (7 bases). The V end lost 3 bases, the J end lost 13 bases, and 22 bases lay between the germline ends. Looked up from germline, CDR1 is SGDLS and CDR2 is YYNGEE. The CDR3 sequence is 15 residues long. CDR3 in DNA: TGTGCCAGCAGCGGTCCCGGGACCCGGGGGGCGAGGCTGTTTTTT. Translating gives CASSGPGTRGARLFF. The whole variable domain, filled in from reference TRBV9 and TRBJ2-2, reads DSGVTQTPKHLITATGQRVTLRCSPRSGDLSVYWYQQSLDQGLQFLIQYYNGEERAKGNILERFSAQQFPDLHSELNLSSLELGDSALYFCASSGPGTRGARLFFGEGSRLTVL.

This clonotype ranks as medium-sized (0.01 to 0.1%). This chain uses TRBV5-1 with TRBJ2-2; 11 bases line up with TRBD1. Germline-derived CDR1 and CDR2 are SGHRS and YFSETQ. Trimming took 4 bases from V and 7 from J; bases not matched to a gene: 15. This CDR3 region has 18 residues. CDR3 in amino acids: CASSQPQPRTGGFGELFF. CDR3 coding DNA: TGCGCCAGCAGCCAGCCCCAACCTAGGACAGGGGGCTTCGGGGAGCTGTTTTTT.

CDR3 amino acids: CASSLATGLAGQQGNTQYF. CDR3 in DNA: TGCGCCAGCAGCTTGGCCACCGGACTAGCGGGCCAGCAGGGAAATACGCAGTATTTT. This chain uses TRBV5-1 with TRBJ2-3; 11 bases match TRBD2. The germline gives CDR1 SGHRS, CDR2 YFSETQ. V was clipped by 0 bases and J by 7 bases; unmatched bases: 16. The CDR3 runs to 19 residues. Complete variable domain (other parts from reference TRBV5-1 and TRBJ2-3): KAGVTQTPRYLIKTRGQQVTLSCSPISGHRSVSWYQQTPGQGLQFLFEYFSETQRNKGNFPGRFSGRQFSNSRSEMNVSTLELGDSALYLCASSLATGLAGQQGNTQYFGPGTRLTVL.

As for this clonotype: A read error may produce the germline difference seen at one junction end. The chain is built from TRBV28 and TRBJ1-5, with D possibly being TRBD1 (6 bases). Germline CDR1 is MDHEN and CDR2 is SYDVKM. The CDR3 contains 18 residues. The CDR3 sequence: CASSQGRIGRVGNQPQHF. The CDR3 coding sequence is TGTGCCAGCAGCCAGGGGCGGATAGGGCGGGTGGGCAATCAGCCCCAGCATTTC.

The chain combines TRBV6-1 with TRBJ1-2; 12 nucleotides match TRBD1. V trimming: 7 bases; J trimming: 6 bases; junction bases outside the gene matches: 9. This CDR3 spans 15 amino acids. Germline V gene lookup returns CDR1 MNHNS and CDR2 SASEGT. CDR3 residues: CASKPSGTGGNGYTF. In DNA, the CDR3 is TGTGCCAGCAAACCTTCCGGGACAGGGGGCAATGGCTACACCTTC.

This clonotype is classed as medium-sized (0.01 to 0.1%). V and J are TRBV28 and TRBJ2-5; 11 positions match TRBD2. Germline V lookup: CDR1 MDHEN, CDR2 SYDVKM. This CDR3 has 16 residues. J lost 5 bases, V lost 6 bases, and 11 bases had no gene match. CDR3 coding DNA: TGTGCCAGCAGCCCCATACGGGCTAGCGGGGGGGAGACCCAGTACTTC. Amino acid sequence: CASSPIRASGGETQYF.

The table lists this clonotype with many counts. The chain couples TRBV18 to TRBJ2-1; 8 nucleotides align to TRBD1. In germline, CDR1 is KGHSH, CDR2 LQKENI. Unmatched junction bases numbered 5, after V lost 3 bases and J lost 7 bases. The CDR3 has 14 amino acids. The CDR3 region has the DNA TGTGCCAGCTCACCCCGGACAGGGTTTAATGAGCAGTTCTTC. This sequence encodes CASSPRTGFNEQFF.

A word on this clonotype: The junction departs from germline at one end; a sequencing error may be responsible. The chain uses TRBV28 and TRBJ1-5; D is possibly TRBD1 (6 bases). The CDR3 is 15 residues long. Looked up from germline, CDR1 is MDHEN and CDR2 is SYDVKM. CDR3 nucleotide sequence: TGTGTCAGCAGGGCTCTTATGGGGGATGGACAGCCACAGCATTTT. This sequence encodes CVSRALMGDGQPQHF.

This clonotype has at least ten counts. CDR3 region: CASSLTGLDTDTQYF. CDR3 sequence (DNA): TGTGCCAGCAGCTTAACGGGACTAGACACAGATACGCAGTATTTT. This chain uses TRBV7-3 with TRBJ2-3, with 8 bases fitting TRBD2. The V segment lost 0 bases and the J segment 2 bases; nucleotides outside the gene matches: 1. The CDR3 length is 15 residues. Germline values: CDR1 SGHTA, CDR2 FQGTGA. Full variable domain (rest looked up from reference TRBV7-3 and TRBJ2-3): GAGVSQTPSNKVTEKGKYVELRCDPISGHTALYWYRQSLGQGPEFLIYFQGTGAADDSGLPNDRFFAVRPEGSVSTLKIQRTERGDSAVYLCASSLTGLDTDTQYFGPGTRLTVL.

The sample holds many counts of this clonotype. Written as DNA, the CDR3 is TGTGCCAGCAGTCAGCGGACAGGGATGAACACTGAAGCTTTCTTT. This gives the protein CASSQRTGMNTEAFF. This sequence joins TRBV6-1 and TRBJ1-1; 8 nucleotides align to TRBD1. Germline CDR1 is MNHNS and CDR2 is SASEGT. V lost 5 bases and J lost 0; bases outside the gene matches: 5. The CDR3 loop spans 15 amino acids.

This chain uses TRBV6-2 or TRBV6-3 with TRBJ2-1; 9 bases line up with TRBD1. The germline CDR1 and CDR2 sequences are MNHEY and SVGEGT. The CDR3 contains 17 residues. The trim removed 7 bases at V and 1 base at J, leaving 11 bases unmatched. DNA of the CDR3: TGTGCCAGCAAGGGACAGGGCTGGGCGGCGTCCTACAATGAGCAGTTCTTC. It codes for CASKGQGWAASYNEQFF.